A selection of T cell receptor beta chains follows, all from one sample in a study of vaccination effects on CD4 cells after COVID-19. The antigens these receptors bind are not known. TCRdb's table, derived via immunoSEQ multiplex PCR, lists solely in-frame clones and lacks some. Of around 30,000 clones in the sample, 69% are singletons; the top ten hold roughly 18%. The source was CD4+ T cells from PBMCs cultured with SARS-CoV-2 spike peptides, collected before COVID-19 vaccination. The receptors here all came from a human donor who had a prior SARS-CoV-2 infection. CDR3s include the opening cysteine and the closing phenylalanine or tryptophan. A D gene is named only where the DNA matches it firmly. The size entry is marked missing in some rows and otherwise reads once, few, many or a size class.

d_call j_call clone_size v_call cdr3_nt cdr3_aa
TRBD2 TRBJ2-7 . TRBV2 TGTGCCAGCAGTGCGGGACTAAAATTCTACGAGCAGTACTTC CASSAGLKFYEQYF
TRBD2 TRBJ2-1 . TRBV4-1 TGCGCCAGCAGCCAAGGACCGGCCCGGGGGGGCTACAATGAGCAGTTCTTC CASSQGPARGGYNEQFF
TRBD2 TRBJ2-1 . TRBV15 TGTGCCACCAGCAGAGATTTGGCGGGGGGCTACAATGAGCAGTTCTTC CATSRDLAGGYNEQFF
. TRBJ2-2 . TRBV7-9 TGTGCCAGCAGCCGTGGAACCACCGGGGAGCTGTTTTTT CASSRGTTGELFF
TRBD1 TRBJ2-7 . TRBV10-3 TGTGCCATCAGTTATGACAGGGACTACGAGCAGTACTTC CAISYDRDYEQYF
TRBD1 TRBJ2-2 few TRBV25-1 TGTGCCAGCCGGGACAGTCTTCTCGGGGAGCTGTTTTTT CASRDSLLGELFF
TRBD2 TRBJ2-1 . TRBV19 TGTGCCAGTAGGGAAGACGGGGGGAAATCCTACAATGAGCAGTTCTTC CASREDGGKSYNEQFF
. TRBJ2-5 . TRBV15 TGTGCCACCAGCAGGGGCCGGGAAGAGACCCAGTACTTC CATSRGREETQYF
TRBD1 TRBJ2-5 . TRBV4-2 TGTGCCAGCAGCCAAGGAGATTCGACAGGGGACGGGGGTCTGGAGACCCAGTACTTC CASSQGDSTGDGGLETQYF
. TRBJ1-2 . TRBV4-2 TGTGCCAGCAGCCAAGGCCCCAGGGTCCAGGACTATGGCTACACCTTC CASSQGPRVQDYGYTF
TRBD2 TRBJ2-1 . TRBV5-1 TGCGCCAGCAGCCTTAGCGGGGGGCCCTACAATGAGCAGTTCTTC CASSLSGGPYNEQFF
TRBD2 TRBJ2-1 . TRBV7-9 TGTGCCAGTGGGGCGGGGGGTCTCAATGAGCAGTTCTTC CASGAGGLNEQFF
. TRBJ2-7 few TRBV5-5 TGTGCCAGCAGTTTTATTACAGGTCCCCCCTACGAGCAGTACTTC CASSFITGPPYEQYF
. TRBJ1-2 . TRBV7-9 TGTGCCAGCAGCTTAGTTCCGGGGGCTGGTGAAAATGGCTACACCTTC CASSLVPGAGENGYTF
TRBD1 TRBJ2-2 few TRBV7-9 TGTGCCAGCAGCTTATCAGGGGGCAGCGGGGAGCTGTTTTTT CASSLSGGSGELFF
TRBD1 TRBJ2-3 few TRBV28 TGTGCCAGCAACAGGGGGGCGCCCACAGATACGCAGTATTTT CASNRGAPTDTQYF
. TRBJ1-1 few TRBV4-2 TGTGCCAGCAGCCAAGTTAGGGGAGGTACTGAAGCTTTCTTT CASSQVRGGTEAFF
. TRBJ1-1 . TRBV7-3 TGTGCCAGCAGCCCAGGGATGGGGGGTACCACTGAAGCTTTCTTT CASSPGMGGTTEAFF
TRBD1 TRBJ1-2 . TRBV6-5 TGTGCCAGCGGATCATATGGACAGGGGAACCCTGGCTACACCTTC CASGSYGQGNPGYTF
TRBD2 TRBJ2-7 . TRBV7-8 TGTGCCAGCAGCAGAACTAGCGGGAGGTCAGGCGAGCAGTACTTC CASSRTSGRSGEQYF
. TRBJ2-1 once TRBV5-1 TGCGCCAGCAGCTTGGCCCTAACCGACAATGAGCAGTTCTTC CASSLALTDNEQFF
. TRBJ1-2 . TRBV5-4 TGTGCCAGCAGTCCGGACAGAAACTATGGCTACACCTTC CASSPDRNYGYTF
. TRBJ2-2 once TRBV29-1 TGCAGCGTTGAATCGTCGGGGGGCCCGGTCGGGGAGCTGTTTTTT CSVESSGGPVGELFF
TRBD2 TRBJ2-5 . TRBV10-2 TGCGCCAGCAGTGAGAGGCTAGCGGGGCCTGAGACCCAGTACTTC CASSERLAGPETQYF
TRBD1 TRBJ1-1 once TRBV6-5 TGTGCCAGCAGGAAACAGGGGGAAGGCACTGAAGCTTTCTTT CASRKQGEGTEAFF
. TRBJ2-7 few TRBV7-8 TGTGCCAGCCTTCTGGGGGGGCAGTACTACGAGCAGTACTTC CASLLGGQYYEQYF
TRBD1 TRBJ1-4 . TRBV6-6 TGTGCCAGCAGTCCCCTGGGACAGGGTCGTGAAAAACTGTTTTTT CASSPLGQGREKLFF
. TRBJ1-1 few TRBV5-1 TGCGCCAGCAGCTTCGGTTTCAAGAACACTGAAGCTTTCTTT CASSFGFKNTEAFF
. TRBJ2-5 . TRBV27 TGTGCCAGCAGTTTATCATATGGGGAGACCCAGTACTTC CASSLSYGETQYF
. TRBJ2-7 . TRBV7-2 TGTGCCAGCAGCTTAGGCTTAAGTCCCTACGAGCAGTACTTC CASSLGLSPYEQYF
. TRBJ1-1 . TRBV7-2 TGTGCCAGCAGCTTACGCGGGGGAAGTGGCACTGAAGCTTTCTTT CASSLRGGSGTEAFF
TRBD2 TRBJ2-5 . TRBV7-2 TGTGCCAGCAGCCCCGGACTAGCGGGGGGGGAGGAGACCCAGTACTTC CASSPGLAGGEETQYF
TRBD2 TRBJ2-1 . TRBV11-3 TGTGCCAGCAGCTTAGAGGCTAGCGGGAAGGATGAGCAGTTCTTC CASSLEASGKDEQFF
TRBD1 TRBJ2-1 . TRBV2 TGTGCCAGCAGTAAAGACAGGGGAAGTGAGCAGTTCTTC CASSKDRGSEQFF
. TRBJ2-5 . TRBV18 TGTGCCAGCTCACCAAGGGGAGAGACCCAGTACTTC CASSPRGETQYF
. TRBJ2-7 once TRBV11-3 TGTGCCAGCAGCGTGGGACGGTGGAGCTCCTACGAGCAGTACTTC CASSVGRWSSYEQYF
TRBD2 TRBJ2-7 . TRBV5-1 TGCGCCAGCAGTCTAATCGGGGGGAGGGTTCCCTACGAGCAGTACTTC CASSLIGGRVPYEQYF
. TRBJ2-3 . TRBV12-3/TRBV12-4 TGTGCCAGCAGAGGACAGAACACAGATACGCAGTATTTT CASRGQNTDTQYF
TRBD2 TRBJ2-1 . TRBV18 TGTGCCAGCTCACCAGGGGGAGGGCGGTTCTACAATGAGCAGTTCTTC CASSPGGGRFYNEQFF
TRBD1 TRBJ2-1 . TRBV6-2/TRBV6-3 TGTGCCAGCAGTTCTTATGGACAGGTTCTATCCTACAATGAGCAGTTCTTC CASSSYGQVLSYNEQFF
. TRBJ2-3 . TRBV11-3 TGTGCCAGCAGCTTTGTACGGACAGATACGCAGTATTTT CASSFVRTDTQYF
TRBD2 TRBJ2-7 . TRBV7-9 TGTGCCAGCAGCCGGGAACCTTGCGGGAGGGCCAATTGCGAGCAGTACTTC CASSREPCGRANCEQYF
TRBD2 TRBJ2-2 few TRBV25-1 TGTGCCAGCAGTACTACACTAGCGGGCAACACCGGGGAGCTGTTTTTT CASSTTLAGNTGELFF
. TRBJ1-1 . TRBV7-3 TGTGCCAGCGGCACGGGGCGCGCTGAAGCTTTCTTT CASGTGRAEAFF
. TRBJ1-1 . TRBV18 TGTGCCAGCTCACCACAAGGGGGGAACACTGAAGCTTTCTTT CASSPQGGNTEAFF